In this sample, the clone carrying this T cell receptor (beta chain) is medium-sized. No antigen is known for it. The V and J ends lost 6 bases and 5 bases, in that order; junction bases with no gene match: 6. Germline CDR1 and CDR2: SGHTA and FQGNSA. CDR3 size: 14 residues. This sample is drawn from a study of OX40 agonist ivuxolimab in advanced cancers. The overall study: Patients were treated with intravenous ivuxolimab, dosed at 0.01 to 10 mg/kg and infused every 2 weeks. Two cutaneous melanoma patients and one hepatocellular carcinoma patient, three in all, had partial responses.

Assay used: immunoSEQ multiplex PCR; TCRdb lists only in-frame clones, some missing. Counted here are about 59,000 clones, around 82% occurring once; the ten biggest clones make up about 2.1%. Study-wide findings and caveats: The investigators did not determine what antigen specificity the expanded peripheral T cells had.

The sequence derives from an adult with an advanced solid tumor such as melanoma, head and neck, liver or kidney cancer. This material consisted of CD4+ or CD8+ T cells sorted from blood, taken in a trial of the OX40 agonist ivuxolimab. The rearrangement uses TRBV7-2 and TRBJ2-2, with 7 bases that match TRBD1. As DNA, the CDR3 is TGTGCCAGCAGACGAAACAGGGGAACCGGGGAGCTGTTTTTT. Its protein product is CASRRNRGTGELFF.